Shown below are 19 T cell receptor beta chains from a single sample sequenced in a study of cytomegalovirus exposure and HLA in healthy donors. This PCR relied on a set of 60 Vbeta primers and 13 Jbeta primers. Profiling relied on immunoSEQ multiplex PCR, and the TCRdb table lists in-frame clones only, not all of them. The sample records about 140,000 clones, roughly three quarters being singletons. Sequenced sample: PBMCs. These receptors all stem from a woman between 45 and 60 years old in good health and CMV-seronegative.

The chain combines TRBV6-5 with TRBJ1-3, with a possible D match to TRBD1 (6 bases). This CDR3 spans 14 amino acids. Deletions cut 6 bases from V and 2 bases from J, with 11 bases between. Germline CDR1 MNHEY, CDR2 SVGAGI. The chain's CDR3 is CASRHRVAGNTIYF. The CDR3 bases are TGTGCCAGCAGACACAGGGTGGCTGGAAACACCATATATTTT.

V usage is TRBV4-2 and J usage is TRBJ1-4; maybe TRBD1 (6 bases). The CDR3 extends over 17 amino acids. Deletions cut 1 base from V and 0 bases from J, with 12 bases between. The germline CDR1 and CDR2 sequences are LGHNA and YNFKEQ. The CDR3 loop is CASSQAGQLATNEKLFF. The CDR3 DNA reads TGTGCCAGCAGCCAAGCAGGACAGCTTGCAACTAATGAAAAACTGTTTTTT.

This chain connects TRBV28 to TRBJ1-5; D not resolved. The CDR3 length is 13 residues. CDR1 and CDR2 from the germline V gene are MDHEN and SYDVKM. Trimming removed 6 bases from V and 5 bases from J, with 11 bases in between. The chain's CDR3 is CASRSSADQPQHF. CDR3 sequence (DNA): TGTGCCAGCAGGTCGAGTGCCGATCAGCCCCAGCATTTT.

The rearrangement links TRBV6-5 to TRBJ1-1; possibly TRBD1 for D (5 bases). Trimming removed 2 bases from V and 6 bases from J, with 10 bases in between. The CDR3 loop spans 13 amino acids. Germline-derived CDR1 and CDR2 are MNHEY and SVGAGI. CDR3 in DNA: TGTGCCAGCAGTTACCGCGGGGGAGCTGAAGCTTTCTTT. Translation: CASSYRGGAEAFF.

The J gene is TRBJ1-2, the V gene TRBV6-6, with a tentative D call TRBD1 (6 bases). Germline lookup yields CDR1 MNHNY and CDR2 SVGAGI (reference sequence). V was trimmed by 0 bases and J by 2 bases, leaving 10 bases between them. The CDR3 length is 15 residues. The CDR3 region is CASSYSSTGNYGYTF. CDR3 bases: TGTGCCAGCAGTTACTCGAGTACAGGGAACTATGGCTACACCTTC.

V and J are TRBV10-3 and TRBJ1-6; TRBD1 aligns across 7 bases. The length of the CDR3 is 16 residues. The V gene's germline CDR1 is ENHRY and CDR2 SYGVKD. The V segment lost 6 bases and the J segment 0 bases; nucleotides outside the gene matches: 5. The CDR3 protein is CAIRGQSGSYNSPLHF. As DNA, the CDR3 is TGTGCCATCAGGGGACAGTCCGGCTCCTATAATTCACCCCTCCACTTT.

The chain is built from TRBV29-1 and TRBJ1-1, with 9 positions matching TRBD1. J was trimmed by 1 base and V by 0 bases; bases with no gene match: 9. Looked up from germline, CDR1 is SQVTM and CDR2 is ANQGSEA. The CDR3 extends over 17 amino acids. Written as DNA, the CDR3 is TGCAGCGTTGAAGATCTCGTGACAGGGGGGAAGAACACTGAAGCTTTCTTT. This gives the protein CSVEDLVTGGKNTEAFF. Together with reference TRBV29-1 and TRBJ1-1, the CDR3 gives the full variable domain: SAVISQKPSRDICQRGTSLTIQCQVDSQVTMMFWYRQQPGQSLTLIATANQGSEATYESGFVIDKFPISRPNLTFSTLTVSNMSPEDSSIYLCSVEDLVTGGKNTEAFFGQGTRLTVV.

In this sample, this clone turned up once. This rearrangement joins TRBV19 to TRBJ2-1; D is unresolved. V lost 4 bases and J 4 bases, leaving 5 bases between the germline ends. The germline gives CDR1 LNHDA, CDR2 SQIVND (reference sequence). The CDR3 length is 12 residues. CDR3 residues: CASSTPYNEQFF. CDR3 in DNA: TGTGCCAGTAGTACCCCATACAATGAGCAGTTCTTC.

The chain has TRBV7-9 and TRBJ1-3; D gene uncertain. V was cut by 6 bases and J by 4 bases, with 10 bases left in between. The V gene's germline CDR1 is SEHNR and CDR2 FQNEAQ (reference sequence). There are 13 residues in the CDR3. The DNA for the CDR3 is TGTGCCAGCAGACCCTCGAGGGGAAACACCATATATTTT. It translates to CASRPSRGNTIYF.

This clone was picked up a small number of times. V gene TRBV2 combines with J gene TRBJ2-1; tentatively, D is TRBD2 (5 bases). This CDR3 has 15 residues. Germline CDR1 reads SNHLY; CDR2 reads FYNNEI. The V end lost 5 bases, the J end lost 2 bases, and 13 bases lay between the germline ends. The CDR3 sequence is CASSQRTGAYNEQFF. The CDR3, as DNA: TGTGCCAGCAGTCAGAGGACTGGGGCCTACAATGAGCAGTTCTTC.

The V gene is TRBV15, the J gene TRBJ2-5; 10 nucleotides align to TRBD2. This CDR3 is built from 18 residues. Germline CDR1 reads LNHNV; CDR2 reads YYDKDF (reference sequence). Trimming at V came to 0 bases and at J to 3 bases, leaving 10 bases not matched to a gene. CDR3 DNA sequence: TGTGCCACCAGCAGAGATCTCTTAGCGGGGGGACCCGAAGAGACCCAGTACTTC. Translated: CATSRDLLAGGPEETQYF. Full variable domain (outside the CDR3, taken from reference TRBV15 and TRBJ2-5): DAMVIQNPRYQVTQFGKPVTLSCSQTLNHNVMYWYQQKSSQAPKLLFHYYDKDFNNEADTPDNFQSRRPNTSFCFLDIRSPGLGDTAMYLCATSRDLLAGGPEETQYFGPGTRLLVL.

This chain links TRBV25-1 with TRBJ1-2; tentative D call: TRBD1 (5 bases). CDR3 length: 14 residues. Germline CDR1 and CDR2: MGHDK and SYGVNS. Trimming removed 1 base at V and 2 bases at J, with 8 bases between. The CDR3 DNA follows: TGTGCCAGCAGTGAATGGGGGGAGAACTATGGCTACACCTTC. Amino acids: CASSEWGENYGYTF.

The V and J genes are TRBV11-2 and TRBJ2-1; perhaps TRBD1 as D (6 bases). This CDR3 region has 14 residues. CDR1 is SGHAT and CDR2 is FQNNGV in the germline V gene. The V gene lost 4 bases and the J gene lost 10 bases, with 17 bases spanning the gap. CDR3 sequence: CASSSTYREYEQFF. The CDR3 DNA reads as TGTGCCAGCAGCTCGACATACAGGGAGTACGAGCAGTTCTTC.

This clone showed up just a few times. This sequence joins TRBV5-5 and TRBJ1-6, with a possible D match to TRBD1 (6 bases). The CDR3 length is 17 residues. V was clipped by 0 bases and J by 0 bases, with 10 bases between them. Germline assignment: CDR1 SGHKS and CDR2 YYEKEE (reference sequence). The CDR3 here is CASSLGQASSYNSPLHF. In DNA form, the CDR3 reads TGTGCCAGCAGCTTGGGACAGGCGAGCTCCTATAATTCACCCCTCCACTTT.

The chain carries TRBV6-5 and TRBJ2-2; D is perhaps TRBD2 (5 bases). CDR1 and CDR2 (germline): MNHEY, SVGAGI. This CDR3 is built from 16 residues. V was pared by 4 bases and J by 2 bases, with 14 bases between. Here the CDR3 DNA reads TGTGCCAGCAGTTCCCTCGACGGGATCAACACCGGGGAGCTGTTTTTT. The encoded protein is CASSSLDGINTGELFF.

This chain links TRBV6-4 with TRBJ2-1; D possibly corresponds to TRBD2 (5 bases). This CDR3 is built from 14 residues. Trimming shortened V by 2 bases and J by 12 bases, and 17 bases separated the two germline ends. Germline CDR1 MRHNA, CDR2 SNTAGT. The CDR3 bases are TGTGCCAGCAGTGACGGGGAGTCGGGTTATGGGCAGTTCTTC. This encodes CASSDGESGYGQFF.

The V gene is TRBV5-4, the J gene TRBJ1-1, with D tentatively TRBD1 (6 bases). V gave up 1 base and J gave up 4 bases, with 11 bases separating them. CDR1 and CDR2 from the germline V gene are SGHNT and YYREEE (reference sequence). This CDR3 has 14 amino acids. The CDR3 DNA sequence: TGTGCCAGCAGCTTGAGGGGGGGCTTCACTGAAGCTTTCTTT. Its translation is CASSLRGGFTEAFF.

The chain is built from TRBV11-2 and TRBJ2-5, with D perhaps TRBD2 (5 bases). From germline, CDR1 is SGHAT and CDR2 FQNNGV. V lost 6 bases and J 4 bases, leaving 12 bases between the germline ends. The CDR3 is 13 amino acids. CDR3 amino acids: CASSPGRGETQYF. CDR3 bases: TGTGCCAGCAGTCCGGGTCGGGGAGAGACCCAGTACTTC.

This clone was counted a single time. V is TRBV2 and J is TRBJ1-2; D uncertain. The germline V gene has CDR1 SNHLY and CDR2 FYNNEI. The ends were cut back, 5 bases at V and 4 bases at J, with 11 bases in the middle. There are 13 residues in the CDR3. The CDR3 sequence is CASSRQPAYGYTF. CDR3 in DNA: TGTGCCAGCAGTCGACAACCCGCCTATGGCTACACCTTC.